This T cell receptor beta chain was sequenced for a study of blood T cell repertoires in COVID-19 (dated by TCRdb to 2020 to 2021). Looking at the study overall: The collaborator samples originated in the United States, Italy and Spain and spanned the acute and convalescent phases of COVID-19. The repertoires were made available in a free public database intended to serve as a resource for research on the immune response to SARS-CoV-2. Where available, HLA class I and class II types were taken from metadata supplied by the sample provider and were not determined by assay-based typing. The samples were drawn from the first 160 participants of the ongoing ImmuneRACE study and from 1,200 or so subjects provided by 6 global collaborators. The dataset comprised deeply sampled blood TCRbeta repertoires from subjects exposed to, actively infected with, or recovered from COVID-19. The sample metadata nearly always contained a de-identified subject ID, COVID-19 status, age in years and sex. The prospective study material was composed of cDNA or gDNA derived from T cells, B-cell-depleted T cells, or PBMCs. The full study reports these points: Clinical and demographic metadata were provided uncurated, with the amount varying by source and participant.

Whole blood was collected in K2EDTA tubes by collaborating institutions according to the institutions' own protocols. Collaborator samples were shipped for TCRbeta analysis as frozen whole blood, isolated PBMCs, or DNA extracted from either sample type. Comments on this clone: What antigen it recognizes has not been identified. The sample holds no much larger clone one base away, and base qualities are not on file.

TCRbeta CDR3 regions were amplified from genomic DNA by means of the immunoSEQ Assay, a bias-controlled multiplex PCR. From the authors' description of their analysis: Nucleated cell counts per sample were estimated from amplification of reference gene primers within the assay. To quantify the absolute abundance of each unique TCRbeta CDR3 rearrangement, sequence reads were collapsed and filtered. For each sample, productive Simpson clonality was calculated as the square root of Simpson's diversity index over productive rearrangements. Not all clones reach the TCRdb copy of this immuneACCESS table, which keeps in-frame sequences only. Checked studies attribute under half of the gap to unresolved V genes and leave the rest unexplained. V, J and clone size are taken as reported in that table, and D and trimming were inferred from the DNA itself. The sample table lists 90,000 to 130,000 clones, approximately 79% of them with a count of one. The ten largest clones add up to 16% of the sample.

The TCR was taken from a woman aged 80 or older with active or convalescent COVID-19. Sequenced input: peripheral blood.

The encoded CDR3 is CSVEETDFPDTQYF. The sequenced DNA is TGCAGCGTTGAGGAAACGGACTTCCCAGATACGCAGTATTTT. The chain is assembled from TRBV29-1 and TRBJ2-3; TRBD2 is a possible D gene, resting on 5 matching bases. CDR1 and CDR2 are read off the germline V gene as SQVTM and ANQGSEA. V sheds 3 bases and J sheds 4 bases, leaving 14 bases between their ends. The CDR3 covers 14 residues, taking in both the cysteine and the phenylalanine. Only the CDR3 region is kept as DNA, spanning 42 bases read in frame from base 1.